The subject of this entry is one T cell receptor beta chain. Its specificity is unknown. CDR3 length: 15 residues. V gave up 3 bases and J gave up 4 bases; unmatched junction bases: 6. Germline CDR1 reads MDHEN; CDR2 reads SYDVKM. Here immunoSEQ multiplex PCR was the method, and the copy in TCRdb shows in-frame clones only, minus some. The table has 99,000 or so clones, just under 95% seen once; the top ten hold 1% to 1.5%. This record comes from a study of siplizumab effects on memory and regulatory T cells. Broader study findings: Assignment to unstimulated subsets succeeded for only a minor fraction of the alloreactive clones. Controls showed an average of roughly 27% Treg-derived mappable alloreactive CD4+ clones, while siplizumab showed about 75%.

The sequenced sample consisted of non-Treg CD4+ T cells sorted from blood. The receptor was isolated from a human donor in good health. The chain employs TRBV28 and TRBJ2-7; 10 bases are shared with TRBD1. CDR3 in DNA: TGTGCCAGCAGTTTCTGGGACAGGGGATCTTACGAGCAGTACTTC. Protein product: CASSFWDRGSYEQYF. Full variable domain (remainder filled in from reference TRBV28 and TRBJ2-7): DVKVTQSSRYLVKRTGEKVFLECVQDMDHENMFWYRQDPGLGLRLIYFSYDVKMKEKGDIPEGYSVSREKKERFSLILESASTNQTSMYLCASSFWDRGSYEQYFGPGTRLTVT.